Below are 32 T cell receptor beta chains sequenced from a single sample in a study of T cells expressing NK-cell markers (TCRdb year 2020). Libraries were constructed by 5' RACE. Sequencing instrument: Illumina HiSeq 2000. TCRdb reprocessed the reads, so every CDR3 protein sequence counts as one entry and DNA is not shown. This sample's table contains about 450,000 distinct CDR3 sequences. 7.3% of the sample lies in the top ten. What was sequenced was blood T cells: a sorted CD56 or NKG2C T cell subset, CD4+ or CD8+ T cells, or bulk PBMC T cells (not recorded which). The receptor set was obtained from a woman aged 18-70 years in good health.

V usage is TRBV18 and J usage is TRBJ2-3; TCRdb selects TRBD2, and the lack of DNA leaves this call unchecked. The germline gives CDR1 KGHSH, CDR2 LQKENI. CDR3 length: 15 amino acids. The CDR3 spells CASSPEGGSTDTQYF. The whole variable domain, remainder taken from reference TRBV18 and TRBJ2-3, is NAGVMQNPRHLVRRRGQEARLRCSPMKGHSHVYWYRQLPEEGLKFMVYLQKENIIDESGMPKERFSAEFPKEGPSILRIQQVVRGDSAAYFCASSPEGGSTDTQYFGPGTRLTVL.

This chain connects TRBV20-1 to TRBJ2-1; TCRdb gives TRBD2 as the D gene, but with no DNA this cannot be confirmed. The CDR3 loop spans 16 amino acids. Germline CDR1 is DFQATT and CDR2 is SNEGSKA (reference sequence). CDR3 residues: CSTRTHSGRNYNEQFF.

The CDR3 loop is CSARGQATNQPQHF. The V gene is TRBV20-1, the J gene TRBJ1-5; TCRdb outputs TRBD1, but without DNA this stays unchecked. Germline values: CDR1 DFQATT, CDR2 SNEGSKA (reference sequence). The CDR3 extends over 14 amino acids.

V usage is TRBV11-2 and J usage is TRBJ2-6. This CDR3 region has 15 residues. The germline V gene has CDR1 SGHAT and CDR2 FQNNGV. CDR3 residues: CASSLQMSGANVLTF.

The CDR3 region is CASSPHPPQAGFADTQYF. This chain connects TRBV7-6 to TRBJ2-3; TCRdb lists TRBD2, though no DNA is available to test this call. The CDR3 has 18 amino acids. The V gene's germline CDR1 is SGHVS and CDR2 FNYEAQ.

The chain carries TRBV29-1 and TRBJ2-1; TCRdb proposes TRBD1, but this gene call is untestable without DNA. Germline assignment: CDR1 SQVTM and CDR2 ANQGSEA. The CDR3 is 15 amino acids. The CDR3 sequence: CSVEWQGGVGNEQFF.

The chain employs TRBV20-1 and TRBJ2-4; TCRdb calls TRBD1, which cannot be checked without DNA. This CDR3 spans 15 amino acids. CDR1 is DFQATT and CDR2 is SNEGSKA in the germline V gene (reference sequence). The CDR3: CSALPRGADKNIQYF.

V is TRBV18 and J is TRBJ2-1; TCRdb indicates TRBD1, and absent DNA this call remains unverified. The CDR3 totals 12 residues. CDR1 KGHSH and CDR2 LQKENI come from the germline V gene. This CDR3 reads CASSSGLGEQFF.

The CDR3 here is CASSLARTVNEKLFF. The gene calls are TRBV7-2 and TRBJ1-4. The CDR3 length is 15 residues. Germline values: CDR1 SGHTA, CDR2 FQGNSA.

The J gene is TRBJ2-3, the V gene TRBV28; TCRdb picks TRBD2, but there is no DNA to check that call. Germline-derived CDR1 and CDR2 are MDHEN and SYDVKM. The CDR3 runs to 15 residues. CDR3 residues: CASSFRGALTDTQYF. Full variable domain (remainder filled in from reference TRBV28 and TRBJ2-3): DVKVTQSSRYLVKRTGEKVFLECVQDMDHENMFWYRQDPGLGLRLIYFSYDVKMKEKGDIPEGYSVSREKKERFSLILESASTNQTSMYLCASSFRGALTDTQYFGPGTRLTVL.

The chain employs TRBV5-1 and TRBJ1-2; the D gene TCRdb calls, TRBD1, cannot be checked with no DNA. The germline V gene encodes CDR1 SGHRS and CDR2 YFSETQ. This CDR3 has 14 residues. The CDR3 is CASSLGQGSGGYTF.

This CDR3 is CASRWDVGGAYEQFF. The chain employs TRBV11-2 and TRBJ2-1; as DNA is missing, the TRBD2 call by TCRdb cannot be tested. CDR1 is SGHAT, CDR2 FQNNGV, per germline. This CDR3 has 15 amino acids. The full variable domain, in which reference TRBV11-2 and TRBJ2-1 provide the parts outside the CDR3, is EAGVAQSPRYKIIEKRQSVAFWCNPISGHATLYWYQQILGQGPKLLIQFQNNGVVDDSQLPKDRFSAERLKGVDSTLKIQPAKLEDSAVYLCASRWDVGGAYEQFFGPGTRLTVL.

The chain has TRBV7-3 and TRBJ1-6. The germline V gene encodes CDR1 SGHTA and CDR2 FQGTGA. The CDR3 covers 14 residues. The CDR3 loop reads CASSRTPGNSPLHF.

The chain couples TRBV6-1 to TRBJ1-5; TCRdb designates TRBD1, a call that cannot be tested without DNA. In germline, CDR1 is MNHNS, CDR2 SASEGT. This CDR3 contains 15 residues. CDR3: CASSEPLGGNQPQHF.

The chain employs TRBV7-3 and TRBJ2-7. Per the germline V gene, CDR1 is SGHTA and CDR2 is FQGTGA. The CDR3 is 14 residues long. CDR3 protein: CASSYAPGLYEQYF. Full variable domain (rest looked up from reference TRBV7-3 and TRBJ2-7): GAGVSQTPSNKVTEKGKYVELRCDPISGHTALYWYRQSLGQGPEFLIYFQGTGAADDSGLPNDRFFAVRPEGSVSTLKIQRTERGDSAVYLCASSYAPGLYEQYFGPGTRLTVT.

The chain combines TRBV12-3 or TRBV12-4 with TRBJ2-1; no DNA is available, so the TRBD2 call from TCRdb remains unchecked. The CDR3 extends over 13 amino acids. The CDR3 protein is CATQTSRFNEQFF.

This chain uses TRBV6-5 with TRBJ1-1; TCRdb's assignment of TRBD1 cannot be checked, as there is no DNA. Per the germline V gene, CDR1 is MNHEY and CDR2 is SVGAGI. CDR3 size: 12 residues. CDR3 sequence: CATAGGGTEAFF.

This chain uses TRBV6-5 with TRBJ2-1; absent DNA, TCRdb's TRBD1 call cannot be checked. This CDR3 is built from 17 residues. Germline assignment: CDR1 MNHEY and CDR2 SVGAGI. CDR3: CASSYAPGDPLYNEQFF.

The chain combines TRBV7-3 with TRBJ2-7; TCRdb calls TRBD1, which cannot be checked without DNA. The CDR3 spans 13 residues. Germline V lookup: CDR1 SGHTA, CDR2 FQGTGA. The CDR3 loop reads CASSLKGGYEQYF.

The V and J genes are TRBV28 and TRBJ2-1. CDR3 size: 15 residues. In germline, CDR1 is MDHEN, CDR2 SYDVKM. The CDR3 sequence is CASRSSRNTYNEQFF.

This rearrangement joins TRBV5-4 to TRBJ2-5; TCRdb designates TRBD2, a call that cannot be tested without DNA. This CDR3 comprises 14 residues. The germline V gene encodes CDR1 SGHNT and CDR2 YYREEE (reference sequence). The chain's CDR3 is CASNTGGPQETQYF.

The chain recombines TRBV10-2 with TRBJ1-2; TCRdb designates TRBD1, a call that cannot be tested without DNA. CDR3 length: 13 residues. Germline V gene sequence: CDR1 WSHSY, CDR2 SAAADI. The CDR3 loop is CASRVTGGYGYTF.

The chain combines TRBV5-1 with TRBJ2-3. CDR1 and CDR2 from the germline V gene are SGHRS and YFSETQ. This CDR3 is 13 amino acids long. The CDR3 spells CASSGTSTDTQYF. Using reference TRBV5-1 and TRBJ2-3 for the parts outside the CDR3, the full variable domain is KAGVTQTPRYLIKTRGQQVTLSCSPISGHRSVSWYQQTPGQGLQFLFEYFSETQRNKGNFPGRFSGRQFSNSRSEMNVSTLELGDSALYLCASSGTSTDTQYFGPGTRLTVL.

The V gene is TRBV5-5, the J gene TRBJ2-3; there is no DNA to check the TCRdb D call of TRBD1. Germline V lookup: CDR1 SGHKS, CDR2 YYEKEE (reference sequence). This CDR3 region has 16 residues. The CDR3 here is CASSLLTGSATDTQYF.

This chain links TRBV29-1 with TRBJ2-7; with no DNA, the TCRdb D assignment of TRBD1 cannot be verified. Germline values: CDR1 SQVTM, CDR2 ANQGSEA. The CDR3 runs 13 residues. The chain's CDR3 is CSVDRTGRYEQYF.

The V call is TRBV7-8, the J call TRBJ2-3; TCRdb names TRBD2, which stays unverified in the absence of DNA. The CDR3 has 14 residues. Germline assignment: CDR1 SGHVS and CDR2 FQNEAQ. CDR3 amino acids: CASSPGAGADTQYF. Looking up the rest from reference TRBV7-8 and TRBJ2-3 gives the full variable domain: GAGVSQSPRYKVAKRGQDVALRCDPISGHVSLFWYQQALGQGPEFLTYFQNEAQLDKSGLPSDRFFAERPEGSVSTLKIQRTQQEDSAVYLCASSPGAGADTQYFGPGTRLTVL.

The chain recombines TRBV18 with TRBJ1-2; there is no DNA to check the TCRdb D call of TRBD1. Germline V gene sequence: CDR1 KGHSH, CDR2 LQKENI. This CDR3 is 16 amino acids long. CDR3 residues: CASSPPENRENYGYTF.

The chain recombines TRBV20-1 with TRBJ1-3; TCRdb gives TRBD1 as the D gene, but with no DNA this cannot be confirmed. CDR1 is DFQATT, CDR2 SNEGSKA, per germline (reference sequence). This CDR3 contains 15 residues. This chain's CDR3 is CSTFPSGGFGNTIYF.

V gene TRBV12-3 or TRBV12-4 combines with J gene TRBJ1-1; there is no DNA to check the TCRdb D call of TRBD1. The length of the CDR3 is 14 residues. CDR3 sequence reads: CASRPTGRNTEAFF.

This CDR3 reads CSARGGTGGAGQFF. V is TRBV20-1 and J is TRBJ2-1; with no DNA, the TCRdb D assignment of TRBD1 cannot be verified. Germline loops: CDR1 DFQATT, CDR2 SNEGSKA (reference sequence). The CDR3 covers 14 residues.

CDR3 protein: CASSLRSSGGLWGTDTQYF. The chain carries TRBV27 and TRBJ2-3; TCRdb returns TRBD1, unconfirmable since there is no DNA. This CDR3 spans 19 amino acids. CDR1 is MNHEY and CDR2 is SMNVEV in the germline V gene (reference sequence).

V gene TRBV11-1 combines with J gene TRBJ2-7. The CDR3 extends over 14 amino acids. Germline values: CDR1 SGHAT, CDR2 FQDESV (reference sequence). This chain's CDR3 is CASSLAHGSYEQYF.